The T cell receptor beta chain under discussion was sequenced for a study of beta chain features in type 1 diabetes. The CDR3 totals 15 residues. TCRB transcripts that were expressed got sequenced, as all of the isolated RNA had been reverse transcribed. TCRdb's copy holds only in-frame clones and misses some; the assay was immunoSEQ multiplex PCR. The sample has roughly 380,000 clones, 15% to 20% seen once; the top ten hold about 0.045%. This receptor was obtained from a woman younger than 30 in good health. V and J are TRBV21-1 and TRBJ2-7; the table gives TRBD2 as D, unverified against the DNA. TRBV21-1 is a listed pseudogene. The sample taken for sequencing was naive CD4+ T cells from blood. Here the CDR3 DNA reads TGTGCCAGCAGCAAAGAAACGGGAGTATCCCACGAGCAGTACTTC. Its translation: CASSKETGVSHEQYF.